This TCR beta chain was identified in a study of OX40 agonist ivuxolimab in advanced cancers. Study outcomes and limitations: CD4+ and CD8+ blood T cells expanded clonally by week 6 at 0.1 to 3.0 mg/kg. CD4+ T cells averaged fewer expanded clones than CD8+ T cells.

Using immunoSEQ multiplex PCR, the repertoire was profiled, and TCRdb retains in-frame clones only, with some absent. The profile shows over 95,000 clones, 90% to 95% of them singletons. Trimming pared 4 bases from V and 4 bases from J, leaving 19 bases between. The CDR3 is 16 residues long. Germline lookup yields CDR1 MDHEN and CDR2 SYDVKM. On this clone itself: Its specificity is not known.

This receptor was taken from an adult with an advanced solid tumor such as melanoma, head and neck, liver or kidney cancer. This specimen consisted of CD4+ or CD8+ T cells sorted from blood, obtained in a trial of the OX40 agonist ivuxolimab. This chain links TRBV28 with TRBJ1-2; D may be TRBD1 (5 bases). The chain's CDR3 is CASSSPGTRVSYGYTF. CDR3 DNA: TGTGCCAGCAGTTCCCCCGGGACGAGAGTTAGCTATGGCTACACCTTC.